What follows describes a single T cell receptor (beta chain). The junction differs from germline at one of its ends, possibly a read error. These data originate in a study of Graves' ophthalmopathy and Graves' hyperthyroidism. This CDR3 spans 12 amino acids. Amplification from RNA transcripts yielded the TCR beta CDR3 regions. HTBI-primed first-round RT-PCR preceded second-round multiplex PCR. Each CDR3 protein is one row after TCRdb ran MiXCR on the multiplex PCR reads. The sample has 24,000 or so distinct CDR3 sequences, 48% seen once. The source of this sequence is an adult woman with stable Graves' hyperthyroidism. Sequencing was performed on peripheral blood. The chain couples TRBV12-3 or TRBV12-4 to TRBJ2-1; D gene unclear. In nucleotides, the CDR3 is TGTGCCAGCGGTTTACGGAGTAAAGGGCAGTTCTTC. It encodes CASGLRSKGQFF.